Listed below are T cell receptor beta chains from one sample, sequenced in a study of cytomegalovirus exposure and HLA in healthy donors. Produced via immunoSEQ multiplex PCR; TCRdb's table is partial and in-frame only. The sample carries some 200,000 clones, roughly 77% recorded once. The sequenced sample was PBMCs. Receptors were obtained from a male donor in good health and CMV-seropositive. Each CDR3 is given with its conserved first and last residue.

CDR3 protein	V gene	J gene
CASSHTSGYYEQYF	TRBV4-3	TRBJ2-7
CASRIQGVRAETQYF	TRBV5-4	TRBJ2-5
CASSLEQGAYEQYF	TRBV11-1	TRBJ2-7
CASSLSTLDQPQHF	TRBV5-1	TRBJ1-5
CASSLDRRGTEAFF	TRBV6-6	TRBJ1-1
CASSEGQHNEKLFF	TRBV18	TRBJ1-4
CASSPLRTGPNQPQHF	TRBV2	TRBJ1-5
CASSLEETSALGSYEQYF	TRBV7-6	TRBJ2-7
CASSRGGGTGELFF	TRBV7-2	TRBJ2-2
CASSTGGRQPYEQYF	TRBV28	TRBJ2-7
CASSVDRHYEQYF	TRBV5-5	.
CASSEAWNTGELFF	TRBV6-1	TRBJ2-2
CAIRTDSQETQYF	TRBV10-3	TRBJ2-5
CASSSVRVGTASMHEQYF	TRBV5-4	.
CASSLDGHPGELFF	TRBV11-2	TRBJ2-2
CASSLKSGDHTEAFF	TRBV5-4	TRBJ1-1
CASSVEGSRSGSENIQYF	TRBV9	TRBJ2-4
CASSPHTNEQFF	TRBV28	TRBJ2-1